This TCR beta chain originates from a study of T cells in Graves' hyperthyroidism and ophthalmopathy. Investigators excluded patients with uncontrolled infection, other autoimmune disease, pregnancy or lactation. Diagnoses used clinical symptoms, serum thyroxine and TRAb, thyroid ultrasound and orbital computed tomography. As for this clonotype: Since a much larger clone is just one base distant, this may be a read error.

RNA transcripts gave rise to amplified TCR beta CDR3 regions. Using the HTBI primer set, a first-round RT-PCR was run on the TCR CDR3. Using its own MiXCR run on the multiplex PCR reads, TCRdb lists one record per CDR3 protein. This sample has hundreds of thousands of distinct CDR3 sequences, with about an eighth found just once. Germline V lookup: CDR1 MNHEY, CDR2 SVGAGI. The length of the CDR3 is 14 residues. Trimming took off 6 bases at V and 1 base at J, with 12 bases between the two ends. The sequence was obtained from a man aged 50 to 60 with Graves' ophthalmopathy. The sample was blood. This chain connects TRBV6-5 to TRBJ1-1; D is perhaps TRBD1 (6 bases). As DNA, the CDR3 is TGTGCCAGCAGCTTACAGGGCCAGAACACTGAAGCTTTCTTT. Translation gives CASSLQGQNTEAFF.